This T cell receptor beta chain was found in a study of shared clonotypes between healthy human individuals. Donors included only healthy HIV-negative adults lacking recent acute infections or vaccinations. Authors' processing steps: ImmunoSEQ output lacked quality scores and full-length reads, limiting matched filtering. The method was immunoSEQ multiplex PCR; TCRdb's version includes in-frame clones alone and lacks a portion of them. V, J and clone size reflect that table, while D and trimming were determined from the DNA. This sample has about 1.5 million clones, with more than 95% found just once. Trimming pared 1 base from V and 2 bases from J, leaving 8 bases between. This CDR3 contains 14 residues. Germline V gene lookup returns CDR1 LNHNV and CDR2 YYDKDF (reference sequence).

The chain recombines TRBV15 with TRBJ2-5; D is ambiguous. The receptor comes from a man younger than 45 in good health. Specimen: naive CD4+ T cells sorted from blood. As for subset: CD45RA+ positively selected. This CDR3 reads CATSRVFRQETQYF. CDR3 coding DNA: TGTGCCACCAGCAGAGTTTTCAGGCAAGAGACCCAGTACTTC.